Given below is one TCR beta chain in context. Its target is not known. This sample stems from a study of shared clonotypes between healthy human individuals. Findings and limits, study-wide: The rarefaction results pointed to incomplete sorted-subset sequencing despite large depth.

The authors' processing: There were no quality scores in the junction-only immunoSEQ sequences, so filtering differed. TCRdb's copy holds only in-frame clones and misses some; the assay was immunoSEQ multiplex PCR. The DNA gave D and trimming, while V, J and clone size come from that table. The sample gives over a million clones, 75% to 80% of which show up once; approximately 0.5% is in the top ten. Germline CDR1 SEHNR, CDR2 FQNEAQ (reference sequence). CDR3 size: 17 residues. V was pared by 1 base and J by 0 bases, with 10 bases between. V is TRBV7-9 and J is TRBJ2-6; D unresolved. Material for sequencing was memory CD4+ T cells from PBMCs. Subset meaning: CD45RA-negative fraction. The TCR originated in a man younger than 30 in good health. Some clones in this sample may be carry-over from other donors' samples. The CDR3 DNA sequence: TGTGCCAGCAGCTTAGAACGGATGGCCTCTGGGGCCAACGTCCTGACTTTC. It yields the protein CASSLERMASGANVLTF.